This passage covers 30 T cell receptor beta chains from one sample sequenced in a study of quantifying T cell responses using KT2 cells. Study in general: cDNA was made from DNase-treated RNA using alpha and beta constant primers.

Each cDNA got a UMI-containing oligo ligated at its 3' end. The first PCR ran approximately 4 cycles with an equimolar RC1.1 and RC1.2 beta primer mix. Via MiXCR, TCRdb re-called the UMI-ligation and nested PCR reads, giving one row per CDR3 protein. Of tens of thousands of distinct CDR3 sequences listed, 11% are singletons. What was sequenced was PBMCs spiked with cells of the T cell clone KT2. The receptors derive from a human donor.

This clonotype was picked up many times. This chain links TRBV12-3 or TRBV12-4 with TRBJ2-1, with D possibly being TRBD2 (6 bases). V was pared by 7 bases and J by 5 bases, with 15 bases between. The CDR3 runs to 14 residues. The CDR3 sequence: CASKDGGDNNEQFF. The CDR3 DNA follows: TGTGCCAGCAAGGATGGCGGGGATAACAATGAGCAGTTCTTC.

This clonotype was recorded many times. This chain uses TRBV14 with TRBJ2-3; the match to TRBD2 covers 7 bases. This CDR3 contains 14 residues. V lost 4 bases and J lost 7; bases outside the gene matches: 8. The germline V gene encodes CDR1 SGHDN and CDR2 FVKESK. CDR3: CASSPSLGGNTQYF. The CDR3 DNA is TGTGCCAGCAGCCCATCCCTGGGAGGGAATACGCAGTATTTT.

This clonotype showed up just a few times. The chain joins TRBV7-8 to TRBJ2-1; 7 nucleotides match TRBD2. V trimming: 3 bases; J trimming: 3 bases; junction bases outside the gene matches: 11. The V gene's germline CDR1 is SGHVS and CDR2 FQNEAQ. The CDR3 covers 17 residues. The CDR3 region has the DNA TGTGCCAGCAGCTTCGGGCCTAGCGGAGCCTACTACAATGAGCAGTTCTTC. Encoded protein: CASSFGPSGAYYNEQFF.

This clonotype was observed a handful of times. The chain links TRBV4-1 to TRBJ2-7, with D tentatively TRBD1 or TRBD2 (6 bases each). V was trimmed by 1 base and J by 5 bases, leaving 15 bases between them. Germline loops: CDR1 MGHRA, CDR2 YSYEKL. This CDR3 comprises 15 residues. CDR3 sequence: CASSQVTGGYDEQYF. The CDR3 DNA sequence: TGCGCCAGCAGCCAAGTTACCGGGGGCTACGACGAGCAGTACTTC.

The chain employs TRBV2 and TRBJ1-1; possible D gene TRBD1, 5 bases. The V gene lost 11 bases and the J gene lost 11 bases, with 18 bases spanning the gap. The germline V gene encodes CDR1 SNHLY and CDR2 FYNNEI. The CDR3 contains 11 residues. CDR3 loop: CAAEQEPGAFF. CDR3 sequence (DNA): TGTGCCGCTGAGCAGGAGCCAGGGGCTTTCTTT.

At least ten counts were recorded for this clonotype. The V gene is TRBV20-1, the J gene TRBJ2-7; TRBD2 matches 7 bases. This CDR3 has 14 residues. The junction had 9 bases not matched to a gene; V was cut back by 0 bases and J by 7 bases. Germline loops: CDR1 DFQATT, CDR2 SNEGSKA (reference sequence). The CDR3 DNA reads TGCAGTGCTAGAGATGGGGGGGAGTCTGGAGAGCAGTACTTC. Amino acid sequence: CSARDGGESGEQYF.

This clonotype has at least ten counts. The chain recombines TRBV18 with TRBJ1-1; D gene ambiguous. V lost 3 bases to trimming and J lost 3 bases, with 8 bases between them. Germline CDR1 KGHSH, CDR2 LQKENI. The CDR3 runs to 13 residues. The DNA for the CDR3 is TGTGCCAGCTCACCGCTTGGCGACACTGAAGCTTTCTTT. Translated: CASSPLGDTEAFF.

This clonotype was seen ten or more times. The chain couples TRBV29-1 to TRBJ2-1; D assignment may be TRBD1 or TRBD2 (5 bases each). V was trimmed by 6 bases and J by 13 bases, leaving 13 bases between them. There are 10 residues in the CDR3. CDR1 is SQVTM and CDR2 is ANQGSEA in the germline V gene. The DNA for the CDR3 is TGCAGCGTAGGGGACGTCGGTCAGTTCTTC. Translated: CSVGDVGQFF.

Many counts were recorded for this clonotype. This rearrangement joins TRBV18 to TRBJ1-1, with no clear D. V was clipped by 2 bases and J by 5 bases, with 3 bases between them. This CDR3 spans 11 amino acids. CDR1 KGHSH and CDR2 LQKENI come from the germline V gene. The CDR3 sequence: CASSPDTEAFF. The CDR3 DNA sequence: TGTGCCAGCTCACCAGATACTGAAGCTTTCTTT.

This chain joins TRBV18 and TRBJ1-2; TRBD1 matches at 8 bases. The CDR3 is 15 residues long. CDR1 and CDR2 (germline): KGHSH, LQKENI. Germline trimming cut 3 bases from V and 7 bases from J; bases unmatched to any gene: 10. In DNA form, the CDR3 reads TGTGCCAGCTCACCGGGACAGGAGTCAGGGTTTGGCTACACCTTC. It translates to CASSPGQESGFGYTF.

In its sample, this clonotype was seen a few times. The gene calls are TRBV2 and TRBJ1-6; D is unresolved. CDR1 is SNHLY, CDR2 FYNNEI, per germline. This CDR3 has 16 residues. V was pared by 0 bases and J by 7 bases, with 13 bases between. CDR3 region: CASSEARGPLNSPLHF. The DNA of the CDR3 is TGTGCCAGCAGTGAAGCGCGTGGACCCCTGAATTCACCCCTCCACTTT.

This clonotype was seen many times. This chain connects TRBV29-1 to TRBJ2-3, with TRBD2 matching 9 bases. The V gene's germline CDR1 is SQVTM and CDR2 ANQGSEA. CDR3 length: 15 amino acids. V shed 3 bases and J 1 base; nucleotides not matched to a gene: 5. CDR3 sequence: CSVDFRTSGTDTQYF. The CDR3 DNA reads TGCAGCGTTGATTTTCGGACTAGCGGCACAGATACGCAGTATTTT.

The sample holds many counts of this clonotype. The CDR3: CAISEAGASNQPQHF. The CDR3 DNA sequence: TGTGCCATCAGTGAGGCGGGGGCTAGCAATCAGCCCCAGCATTTT. This chain joins TRBV10-3 and TRBJ1-5; a possible D gene is TRBD1 (6 bases). The CDR3 covers 15 residues. V was shortened by 2 bases and J by 0 bases, with 8 bases between the two germline ends. From germline, CDR1 is ENHRY and CDR2 SYGVKD.

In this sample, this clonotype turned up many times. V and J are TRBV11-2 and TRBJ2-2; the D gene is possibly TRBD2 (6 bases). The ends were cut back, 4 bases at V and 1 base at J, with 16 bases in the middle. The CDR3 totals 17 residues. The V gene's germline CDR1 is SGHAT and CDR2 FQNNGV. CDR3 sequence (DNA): TGTGCCAGCAGCTGGAGGGTTGGCCGGCGGAACACCGGGGAGCTGTTTTTT. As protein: CASSWRVGRRNTGELFF.

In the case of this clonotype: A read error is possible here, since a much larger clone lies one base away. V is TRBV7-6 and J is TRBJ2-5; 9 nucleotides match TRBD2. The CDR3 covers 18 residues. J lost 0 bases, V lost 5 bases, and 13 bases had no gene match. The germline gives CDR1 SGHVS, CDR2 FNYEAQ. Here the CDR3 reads CASSLPGVIAGDQETQYF. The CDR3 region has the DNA TGTGCCAGCAGCCTCCCCGGGGTGATAGCGGGGGACCAAGAGACCCAGTACTTC.

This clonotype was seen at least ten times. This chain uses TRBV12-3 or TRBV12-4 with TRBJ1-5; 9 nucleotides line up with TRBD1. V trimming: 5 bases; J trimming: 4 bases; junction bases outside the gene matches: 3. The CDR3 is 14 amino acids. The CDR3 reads CASSGTGSNQPQHF. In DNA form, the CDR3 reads TGTGCCAGCAGTGGGACAGGGAGTAATCAGCCCCAGCATTTT.

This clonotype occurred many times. The CDR3 sequence is CSAVDRPQETQYF. CDR3 in DNA: TGCAGCGCAGTGGACAGACCCCAAGAGACCCAGTACTTC. The J gene is TRBJ2-5, the V gene TRBV29-1; a possible D gene is TRBD1 (6 bases). The CDR3 is 13 residues long. CDR1 is SQVTM and CDR2 is ANQGSEA in the germline V gene. The V and J ends lost 7 bases and 1 base respectively, with 13 bases between them.

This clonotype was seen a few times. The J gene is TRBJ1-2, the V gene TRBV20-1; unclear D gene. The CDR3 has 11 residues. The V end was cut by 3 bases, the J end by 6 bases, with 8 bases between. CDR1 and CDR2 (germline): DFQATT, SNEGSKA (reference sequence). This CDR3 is CSASSGNGYTF. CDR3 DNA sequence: TGCAGTGCTAGTTCCGGGAATGGCTACACCTTC.

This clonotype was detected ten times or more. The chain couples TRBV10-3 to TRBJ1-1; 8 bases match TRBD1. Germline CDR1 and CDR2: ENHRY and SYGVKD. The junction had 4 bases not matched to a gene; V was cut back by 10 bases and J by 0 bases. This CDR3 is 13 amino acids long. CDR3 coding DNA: TGTGCCAGCACGACAGGGGTGAACACTGAAGCTTTCTTT. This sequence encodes CASTTGVNTEAFF.

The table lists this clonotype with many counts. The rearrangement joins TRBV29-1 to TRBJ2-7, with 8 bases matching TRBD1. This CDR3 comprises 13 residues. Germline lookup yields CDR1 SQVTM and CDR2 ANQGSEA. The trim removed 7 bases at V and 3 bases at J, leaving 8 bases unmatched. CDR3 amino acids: CSATRQGNYEQYF. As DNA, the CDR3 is TGCAGCGCCACTCGACAGGGGAACTACGAGCAGTACTTC.

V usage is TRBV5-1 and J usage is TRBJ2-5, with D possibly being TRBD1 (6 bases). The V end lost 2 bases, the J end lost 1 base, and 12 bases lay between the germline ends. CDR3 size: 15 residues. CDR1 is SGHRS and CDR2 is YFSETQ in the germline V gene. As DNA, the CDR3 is TGCGCCAGCAGCTTTAACAGGGCCTTCCAAGAGACCCAGTACTTC. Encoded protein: CASSFNRAFQETQYF.

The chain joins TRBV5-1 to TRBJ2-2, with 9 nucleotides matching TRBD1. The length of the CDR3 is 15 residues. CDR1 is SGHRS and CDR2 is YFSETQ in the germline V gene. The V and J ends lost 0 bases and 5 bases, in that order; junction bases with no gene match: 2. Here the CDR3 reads CASSLDGTGTGELFF. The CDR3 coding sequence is TGCGCCAGCAGCTTGGATGGGACAGGGACCGGGGAGCTGTTTTTT. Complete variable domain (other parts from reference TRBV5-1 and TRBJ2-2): KAGVTQTPRYLIKTRGQQVTLSCSPISGHRSVSWYQQTPGQGLQFLFEYFSETQRNKGNFPGRFSGRQFSNSRSEMNVSTLELGDSALYLCASSLDGTGTGELFFGEGSRLTVL.

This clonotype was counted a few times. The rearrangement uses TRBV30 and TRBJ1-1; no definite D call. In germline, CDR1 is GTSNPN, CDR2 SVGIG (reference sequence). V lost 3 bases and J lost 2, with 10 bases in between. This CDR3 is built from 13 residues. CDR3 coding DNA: TGTGCCTGGAGCTACAACAGTAACACTGAAGCTTTCTTT. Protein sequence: CAWSYNSNTEAFF. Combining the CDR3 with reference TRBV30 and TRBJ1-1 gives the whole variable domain SQTIHQWPATLVQPVGSPLSLECTVEGTSNPNLYWYRQAAGRGLQLLFYSVGIGQISSEVPQNLSASRPQDRQFILSSKKLLLSDSGFYLCAWSYNSNTEAFFGQGTRLTVV.

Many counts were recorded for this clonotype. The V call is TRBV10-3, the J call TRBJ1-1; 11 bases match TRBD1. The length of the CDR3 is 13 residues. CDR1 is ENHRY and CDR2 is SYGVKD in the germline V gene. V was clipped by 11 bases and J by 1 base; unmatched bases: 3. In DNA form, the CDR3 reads TGTGCCGCCGGACAGGGGGCGAACACTGAAGCTTTCTTT. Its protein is CAAGQGANTEAFF.

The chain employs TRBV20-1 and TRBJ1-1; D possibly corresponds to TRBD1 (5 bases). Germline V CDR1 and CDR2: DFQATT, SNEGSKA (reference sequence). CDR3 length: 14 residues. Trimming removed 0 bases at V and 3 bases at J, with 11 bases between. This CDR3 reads CSARDQGVDTEAFF. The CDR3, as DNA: TGCAGTGCTAGAGATCAGGGTGTGGACACTGAAGCTTTCTTT.

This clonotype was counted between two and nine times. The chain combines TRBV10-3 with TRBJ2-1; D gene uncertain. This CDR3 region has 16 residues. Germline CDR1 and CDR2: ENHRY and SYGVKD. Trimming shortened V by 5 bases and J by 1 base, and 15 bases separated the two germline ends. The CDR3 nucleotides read TGTGCCATCAGTATTTCATCCAGCTCATCCTACAATGAGCAGTTCTTC. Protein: CAISISSSSSYNEQFF.

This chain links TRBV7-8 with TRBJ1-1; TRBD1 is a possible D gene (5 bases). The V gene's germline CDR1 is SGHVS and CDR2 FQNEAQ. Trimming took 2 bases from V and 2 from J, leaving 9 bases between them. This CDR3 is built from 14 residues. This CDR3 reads CASSLMTVNTEAFF. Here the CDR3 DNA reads TGTGCCAGCAGCTTAATGACAGTTAACACTGAAGCTTTCTTT.

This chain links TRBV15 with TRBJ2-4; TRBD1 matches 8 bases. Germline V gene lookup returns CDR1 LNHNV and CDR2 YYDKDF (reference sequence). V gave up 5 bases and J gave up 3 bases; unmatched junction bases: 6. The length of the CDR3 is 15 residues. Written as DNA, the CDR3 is TGTGCCACCAGCGAACCCGGGACAGGCAAAAACATTCAGTACTTC. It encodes CATSEPGTGKNIQYF.

This CDR3 reads CSARGGRQVINYGYTF. DNA of the CDR3: TGCAGTGCTAGAGGGGGGAGGCAGGTCATAAACTATGGCTACACCTTC. The chain recombines TRBV20-1 with TRBJ1-2; a weak D match, TRBD1 (5 bases). V shed 1 base and J shed 2 bases, with 17 bases lying between them. CDR3 length: 16 amino acids. CDR1 is DFQATT, CDR2 SNEGSKA, per germline (reference sequence).

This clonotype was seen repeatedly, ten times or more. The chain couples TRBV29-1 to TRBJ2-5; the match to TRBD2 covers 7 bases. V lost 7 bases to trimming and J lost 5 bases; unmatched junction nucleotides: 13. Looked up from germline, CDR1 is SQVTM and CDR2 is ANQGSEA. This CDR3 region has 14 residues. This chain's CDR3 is CSARLADSRETQYF. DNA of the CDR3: TGCAGCGCACGACTAGCCGACTCCCGGGAGACCCAGTACTTC.